These 30 T cell receptor beta chains originate from one sample sequenced in a study of T cell repertoires in cytomegalovirus infection (dated by TCRdb to between 2018 and 2021). The reads were generated on an Illumina HiSeq 1500. TCRdb cleaned the public reads at Q25 with fastp, built clones with MiXCR and kept in-frame beta chains. Each CDR3 protein gets just one entry, which takes the most common genes and DNA from the rows behind it. The sample contains hundreds of thousands of distinct CDR3 sequences, over 15% of them found a single time. Around 9.3% of the sample is held by the ten biggest clonotypes. The sample consisted of PBMCs. The receptors stem from a human donor in good health (CMV status not recorded). Some clones in this sample may be carry-over from other donors' samples.

This chain uses TRBV7-9 with TRBJ1-1; D perhaps matches TRBD1 (6 bases). Trimming cost V 4 bases and J 3 bases, with 12 bases left between them. From germline, CDR1 is SEHNR and CDR2 FQNEAQ (reference sequence). The CDR3 spans 14 residues. The CDR3: CASSSWSGDTEAFF. CDR3 DNA: TGTGCCAGCAGCTCCTGGTCAGGGGACACTGAAGCTTTCTTT.

This clonotype was counted a few times. The genes are TRBV4-1 and TRBJ2-7, with D unclear. V lost 1 base and J lost 1, with 11 bases in between. There are 15 residues in the CDR3. Germline-derived CDR1 and CDR2 are MGHRA and YSYEKL. CDR3 in DNA: TGCGCCAGCAGCCAAGCCCCTGCCCGGTCCTACGAGCAGTACTTC. It specifies CASSQAPARSYEQYF.

This clonotype occurred many times. V and J are TRBV7-2 and TRBJ1-5, with D possibly TRBD1 on 5 matching bases. Trimming took 2 bases from V and 4 from J, leaving 12 bases between them. Germline values: CDR1 SGHTA, CDR2 FQGNSA. This CDR3 comprises 15 residues. The CDR3 here is CASSLYQGRNQPQHF. The CDR3 bases are TGTGCCAGCAGCTTATACCAGGGAAGAAATCAGCCCCAGCATTTT.

In the case of this clonotype: The junction does not match germline at one end; this may be a read error. The gene calls are TRBV7-2 and TRBJ2-5; D is perhaps TRBD2 (5 bases). Germline assignment: CDR1 SGHTA and CDR2 FQGNSA. The CDR3 spans 14 residues. The CDR3 region is CAISLALRQETQYF. For the CDR3, the DNA is TGTGCCATCAGCTTAGCGTTACGGCAAGAGACCCAGTACTTC.

This clonotype came up a few times. The chain links TRBV19 to TRBJ2-7; 7 bases agree with TRBD1. The CDR3 loop spans 13 amino acids. The germline gives CDR1 LNHDA, CDR2 SQIVND (reference sequence). Here the CDR3 reads CATRRTGTYEQYF. As DNA, the CDR3 is TGTGCTACCCGAAGGACAGGCACCTACGAGCAGTACTTC.

CDR3 loop: CAISESLPMAARYYTF. CDR3 DNA: TGTGCCATCAGTGAGTCTCTTCCAATGGCGGCGCGCTACTACACCTTC. The V call is TRBV10-3, the J call TRBJ1-2; D remains ambiguous. CDR3 length equals 16 residues. Germline V gene sequence: CDR1 ENHRY, CDR2 SYGVKD. The V end was cut by 0 bases, the J end by 10 bases, with 21 bases between.

This clonotype was seen a handful of times. The V gene is TRBV2, the J gene TRBJ2-5; the match to TRBD1 covers 8 bases. Germline V gene sequence: CDR1 SNHLY, CDR2 FYNNEI. This CDR3 has 14 residues. Losses at the gene ends were 2 bases for V and 5 bases for J; bases not matched to a gene: 4. This CDR3 reads CASSEQGAGETQYF. The CDR3 DNA sequence: TGTGCCAGCAGTGAACAGGGGGCCGGGGAGACCCAGTACTTC.

In nucleotides, the CDR3 is TGCAGCATGTTAGGAGGGGACACTGAAGCTTTCTTT. It yields the protein CSMLGGDTEAFF. The genes are TRBV20-1 and TRBJ1-1; D might be TRBD1 (5 bases). CDR1 DFQATT and CDR2 SNEGSKA come from the germline V gene (reference sequence). This CDR3 region has 12 residues.

In its sample, this clonotype was seen a few times. The chain recombines TRBV5-6 with TRBJ2-5; 7 positions match TRBD1. V lost 3 bases, J lost 4 bases, and 12 bases stayed unmatched. CDR3 length: 16 residues. Germline lookup yields CDR1 SGHDT and CDR2 YYEEEE. CDR3 amino acids: CASSWTGTVTRETQYF. The CDR3 region has the DNA TGTGCCAGCAGCTGGACCGGGACAGTCACCCGAGAGACCCAGTACTTC. The complete variable domain, with remaining parts taken from reference TRBV5-6 and TRBJ2-5, reads DAGVTQSPTHLIKTRGQQVTLRCSPKSGHDTVSWYQQALGQGPQFIFQYYEEEERQRGNFPDRFSGHQFPNYSSELNVNALLLGDSALYLCASSWTGTVTRETQYFGPGTRLLVL.

V is TRBV6-6 and J is TRBJ1-1, with D possibly being TRBD1 (5 bases). Trimming took 2 bases from V and 5 from J, leaving 9 bases between them. This CDR3 region has 13 residues. CDR1 is MNHNY, CDR2 SVGAGI, per germline (reference sequence). The CDR3 DNA follows: TGTGCCAGCAGTTACCAGGGTACGACTGAAGCTTTCTTT. This translates into CASSYQGTTEAFF.

This clonotype was counted a few times. The J gene is TRBJ2-1, the V gene TRBV28, with D possibly called TRBD1 or TRBD2 (5 bases each). Germline V gene sequence: CDR1 MDHEN, CDR2 SYDVKM. The CDR3 spans 15 residues. Trimming took off 1 base at V and 8 bases at J, with 15 bases between the two ends. The CDR3 DNA reads TGTGCCAGCAGTTTATTCGGGACCCAAGGAGATGAGCAGTTCTTC. Translating gives CASSLFGTQGDEQFF.

This clonotype has more than one count but fewer than ten. The chain links TRBV6-2 or TRBV6-3 to TRBJ2-1, with 9 bases lining up with TRBD1. This CDR3 is built from 15 residues. V trimming: 6 bases; J trimming: 6 bases; junction bases outside the gene matches: 9. Germline lookup yields CDR1 MNHEY and CDR2 SVGEGT. The CDR3 region is CASRPTGGAPNEQFF. Here the CDR3 DNA reads TGTGCCAGCAGACCCACAGGGGGCGCTCCCAATGAGCAGTTCTTC.

CDR3 nucleotide sequence: TGTGCCAGCAGCTTAGGGTGGGGGGGACAGAACTACGAGCAGTACTTC. Residues: CASSLGWGGQNYEQYF. The rearrangement uses TRBV7-9 and TRBJ2-7; the D call may be TRBD1 or TRBD2 (7 bases each). This CDR3 has 16 residues. The V gene's germline CDR1 is SEHNR and CDR2 FQNEAQ (reference sequence). The ends were cut back, 1 base at V and 3 bases at J, with 16 bases in the middle. The full variable domain, with the rest looked up from reference TRBV7-9 and TRBJ2-7, is DTGVSQNPRHKITKRGQNVTFRCDPISEHNRLYWYRQTLGQGPEFLTYFQNEAQLEKSRLLSDRFSAERPKGSFSTLEIQRTEQGDSAMYLCASSLGWGGQNYEQYFGPGTRLTVT.

CDR3 protein: CASRTGLAGGEQFF. CDR3 coding DNA: TGTGCCAGCAGAACGGGACTAGCGGGAGGAGAGCAGTTCTTC. The genes are TRBV2 and TRBJ2-1; the match to TRBD2 covers 15 bases. J was trimmed by 10 bases and V by 6 bases; bases with no gene match: 4. The CDR3 length is 14 residues. Germline assignment: CDR1 SNHLY and CDR2 FYNNEI.

This clonotype was observed at least ten times. CDR3 in amino acids: CASRGEGSGEQFF. The CDR3 DNA reads as TGTGCCAGCCGGGGCGAAGGCTCCGGTGAGCAGTTCTTC. The V call is TRBV6-2 or TRBV6-3, the J call TRBJ2-1, with D perhaps being TRBD1 or TRBD2 (5 bases each). The CDR3 consists of 13 residues. From germline, CDR1 is MNHEY and CDR2 SVGEGT. V lost 8 bases to trimming and J lost 9 bases, with 17 bases between them.

A note on this clonotype: Since a much larger clone is just one base distant, this may be a read error. The rearrangement uses TRBV7-2 and TRBJ2-3, with D hard to call. CDR3 length equals 13 residues. Germline assignment: CDR1 SGHTA and CDR2 FQGNSA. CDR3 bases: TGTGCCGGCAGCTCCGCTAGCACAGATACGCAGTATTTT. Its translation is CAGSSASTDTQYF.

In this sample, this clonotype turned up many times. The V and J genes are TRBV7-2 and TRBJ2-7; 7 bases agree with TRBD1. Losses at the gene ends were 4 bases for V and 2 bases for J; bases not matched to a gene: 5. The CDR3 spans 14 residues. Germline loops: CDR1 SGHTA, CDR2 FQGNSA. The CDR3 DNA is TGTGCCAGCAGCTACCCGACAGGGACCTACGAGCAGTACTTC. The encoded protein is CASSYPTGTYEQYF. Full variable domain (remainder filled in from reference TRBV7-2 and TRBJ2-7): GAGVSQSPSNKVTEKGKDVELRCDPISGHTALYWYRQSLGQGLEFLIYFQGNSAPDKSGLPSDRFSAERTGGSVSTLTIQRTQQEDSAVYLCASSYPTGTYEQYFGPGTRLTVT.

V and J are TRBV19 and TRBJ1-5; 8 nucleotides agree with TRBD1. Unmatched junction bases numbered 6, after V lost 3 bases and J lost 5 bases. The germline gives CDR1 LNHDA, CDR2 SQIVND (reference sequence). CDR3 length equals 15 residues. CDR3 sequence reads: CASSMVGQGYQPQHF. In nucleotides, the CDR3 is TGTGCCAGTAGTATGGTAGGACAGGGCTATCAGCCCCAGCATTTT.

This clonotype came up a few times. The chain carries TRBV19 and TRBJ2-5; 8 bases map to TRBD2. The germline V gene has CDR1 LNHDA and CDR2 SQIVND (reference sequence). V lost 4 bases to trimming and J lost 4 bases; unmatched junction nucleotides: 2. The CDR3 has 13 residues. The CDR3 region is CASSNAGGETQYF. The CDR3 coding sequence is TGTGCCAGTAGTAATGCGGGAGGAGAGACCCAGTACTTC.

This clonotype was detected only a few times. Its ends do not fully match the called genes, so a read error is possible. V and J are TRBV20-1 and TRBJ1-1; perhaps TRBD1 as D (5 bases). Germline CDR1 reads DFQATT; CDR2 reads SNEGSKA (reference sequence). This CDR3 is built from 11 residues. The CDR3 coding sequence is TGCAGTGCTAGACAACCTACGATCGAGGGGTGG. Translated: CSARQPTIEGW.

Ten or more counts support this clonotype. The chain couples TRBV19 to TRBJ2-1; D gene uncertain. The CDR3 sequence is 17 residues long. Germline V gene lookup returns CDR1 LNHDA and CDR2 SQIVND (reference sequence). V was clipped by 1 base and J by 3 bases, with 16 bases between them. DNA of the CDR3: TGTGCCAGTAGTATAGCCCTCCAGGTGCATAGCTACAATGAGCAGTTCTTC. This translates into CASSIALQVHSYNEQFF.

This chain joins TRBV5-6 and TRBJ2-1; a possible D gene is TRBD2 (7 bases). The CDR3 sequence is 17 residues long. Germline CDR1 SGHDT, CDR2 YYEEEE. The V and J ends lost 1 base and 7 bases respectively, with 21 bases between them. CDR3 nucleotide sequence: TGTGCCAGCAGCTTGCTGAGGGAGGGCGAGGGGGTGAATGAGCAGTTCTTC. Translation: CASSLLREGEGVNEQFF.

This clonotype was detected only a few times. The V call is TRBV29-1, the J call TRBJ2-1, with D perhaps matching TRBD1 (6 bases). The CDR3 contains 11 residues. Trimming cost V 2 bases and J 8 bases, with 7 bases left between them. The germline V gene has CDR1 SQVTM and CDR2 ANQGSEA. The CDR3 reads CSVERGYEQFF. In nucleotides, the CDR3 is TGCAGCGTTGAAAGGGGGTATGAGCAGTTCTTC.

This clonotype appeared many times. The chain has TRBV6-1 and TRBJ1-4, with D perhaps TRBD1 (5 bases). Germline V gene sequence: CDR1 MNHNS, CDR2 SASEGT. The germline V and J ends were trimmed by 3 bases and 11 bases, with 10 bases remaining between them. The CDR3 runs to 12 residues. The CDR3 nucleotides read TGTGCCAGCAGTGACAGGGTTTTGAAACTGTTTTTT. Protein product: CASSDRVLKLFF.

Ten or more counts support this clonotype. CDR3 bases: TGCGCCAGCAGCCAAGAGTCCGGATTCGGGGATACGCAGTATTTT. Residues: CASSQESGFGDTQYF. This chain joins TRBV4-1 and TRBJ2-3, with D hard to call. Between the trimmed V and J ends, which lost 0 bases and 6 bases, there was a span of 13 bases. CDR3 length: 15 residues. CDR1 and CDR2 from the germline V gene are MGHRA and YSYEKL.

The chain carries TRBV5-4 and TRBJ2-4; no definite D call. CDR1 and CDR2 (germline): SGHNT, YYREEE (reference sequence). Trimming shortened V by 0 bases and J by 6 bases, and 16 bases separated the two germline ends. The CDR3 sequence is 16 residues long. CDR3 residues: CASSLAYGSDGNIQYF. Here the CDR3 DNA reads TGTGCCAGCAGCTTGGCCTACGGGTCGGACGGAAACATTCAGTACTTC.

This clonotype has at least ten counts. The chain joins TRBV12-3 or TRBV12-4 to TRBJ2-7, with a tentative D call TRBD2 (7 bases). The CDR3 has 13 residues. Trimming took off 3 bases at V and 2 bases at J, with 8 bases between the two ends. CDR3 residues: CASSFGGPYEQYF. DNA for the CDR3: TGTGCCAGCAGTTTCGGGGGGCCCTACGAGCAGTACTTC.

The rearrangement links TRBV12-3 or TRBV12-4 to TRBJ2-3; 7 positions match TRBD1. With 8 bases clipped from V and 0 bases from J, the junction kept 5 bases outside the gene matches. The CDR3 has 14 amino acids. CDR3: CASGKTGSTDTQYF. In DNA form, the CDR3 reads TGTGCCAGCGGTAAGACAGGGAGCACAGATACGCAGTATTTT.

The gene calls are TRBV19 and TRBJ2-2; the D is unclear. The V end was cut by 5 bases, the J end by 5 bases, with 9 bases between. Germline V gives CDR1 LNHDA, CDR2 SQIVND (reference sequence). The CDR3 spans 13 residues. Here the CDR3 reads CASSEITTGELFF. CDR3 DNA: TGTGCCAGTAGTGAGATTACGACCGGGGAGCTGTTTTTT.

The chain uses TRBV12-3 or TRBV12-4 and TRBJ1-1; D is perhaps TRBD1 (5 bases). The CDR3 length is 11 residues. V lost 3 bases, J lost 10 bases, and 9 bases lay in between. Here the CDR3 reads CASSLGPPAFF. The CDR3 DNA is TGTGCCAGCAGTTTGGGGCCGCCAGCTTTCTTT.